The T cell receptor (beta chain) described here comes from a study of blood T cell repertoires in COVID-19. Overall study: Spain, Italy and the United States supplied samples that represented acute and convalescent COVID-19. PBMCs, B-cell-depleted T cells, or T cells were the source of the cDNA or gDNA that made up the material.

Profiled with immunoSEQ multiplex PCR; TCRdb holds only in-frame clones, not every one. The profile shows some 150,000 clones, 80% to 90% of them singletons. The V end was cut by 1 base, the J end by 5 bases, with 8 bases between. Per germline, CDR1 LGHNA and CDR2 YNFKEQ. This CDR3 spans 13 amino acids. Sequencing was carried out using peripheral blood. The chain has TRBV4-2 and TRBJ1-2, with a tentative D call TRBD1 (5 bases). The TCR comes from a human donor with acute or convalescent COVID-19. The donor label of this sample is uncertain. The CDR3: CASSQGGLYGYTF. CDR3 coding DNA: TGTGCCAGCAGCCAAGGGGGCCTATATGGCTACACCTTC.